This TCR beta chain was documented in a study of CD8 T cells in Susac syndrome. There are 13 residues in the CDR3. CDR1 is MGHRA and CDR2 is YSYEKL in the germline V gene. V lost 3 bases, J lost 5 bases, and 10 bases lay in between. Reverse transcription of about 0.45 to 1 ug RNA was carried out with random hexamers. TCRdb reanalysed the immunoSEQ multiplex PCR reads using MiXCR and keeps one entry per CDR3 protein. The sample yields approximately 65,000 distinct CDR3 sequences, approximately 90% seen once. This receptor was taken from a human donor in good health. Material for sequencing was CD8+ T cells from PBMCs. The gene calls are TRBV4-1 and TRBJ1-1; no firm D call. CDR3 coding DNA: TGCGCCAGCAGCCACCGGGCCGGTACTGAAGCTTTCTTT. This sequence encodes CASSHRAGTEAFF.